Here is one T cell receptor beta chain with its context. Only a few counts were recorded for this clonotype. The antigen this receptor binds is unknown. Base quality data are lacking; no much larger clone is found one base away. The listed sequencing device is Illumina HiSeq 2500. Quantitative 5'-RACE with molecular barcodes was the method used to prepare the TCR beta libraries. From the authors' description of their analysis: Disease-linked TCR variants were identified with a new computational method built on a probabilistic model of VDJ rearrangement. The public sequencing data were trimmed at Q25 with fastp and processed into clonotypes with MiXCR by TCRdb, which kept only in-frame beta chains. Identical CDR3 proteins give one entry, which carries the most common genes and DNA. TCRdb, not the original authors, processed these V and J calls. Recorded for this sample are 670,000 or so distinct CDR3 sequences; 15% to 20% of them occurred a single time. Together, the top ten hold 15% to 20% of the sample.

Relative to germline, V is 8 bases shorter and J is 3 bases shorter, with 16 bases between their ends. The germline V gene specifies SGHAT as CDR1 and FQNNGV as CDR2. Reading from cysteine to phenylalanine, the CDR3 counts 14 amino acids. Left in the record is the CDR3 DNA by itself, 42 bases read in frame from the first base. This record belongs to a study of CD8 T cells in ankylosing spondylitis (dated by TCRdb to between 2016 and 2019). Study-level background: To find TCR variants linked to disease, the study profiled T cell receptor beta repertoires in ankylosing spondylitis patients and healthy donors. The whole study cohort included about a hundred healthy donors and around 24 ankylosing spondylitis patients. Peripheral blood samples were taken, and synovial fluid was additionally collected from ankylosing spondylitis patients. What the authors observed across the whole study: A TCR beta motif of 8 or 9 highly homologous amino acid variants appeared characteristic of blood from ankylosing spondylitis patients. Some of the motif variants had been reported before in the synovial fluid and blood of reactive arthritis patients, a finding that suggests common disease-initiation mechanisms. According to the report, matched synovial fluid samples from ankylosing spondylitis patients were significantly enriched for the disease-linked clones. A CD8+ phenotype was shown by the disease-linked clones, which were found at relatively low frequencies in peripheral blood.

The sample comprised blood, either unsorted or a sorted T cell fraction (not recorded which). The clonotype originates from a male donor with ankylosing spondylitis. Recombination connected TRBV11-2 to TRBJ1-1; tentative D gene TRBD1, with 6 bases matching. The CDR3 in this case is CASSAQGTDTEAFF. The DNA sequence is TGTGCCAGCTCAGCTCAGGGGACGGACACTGAAGCTTTCTTT.